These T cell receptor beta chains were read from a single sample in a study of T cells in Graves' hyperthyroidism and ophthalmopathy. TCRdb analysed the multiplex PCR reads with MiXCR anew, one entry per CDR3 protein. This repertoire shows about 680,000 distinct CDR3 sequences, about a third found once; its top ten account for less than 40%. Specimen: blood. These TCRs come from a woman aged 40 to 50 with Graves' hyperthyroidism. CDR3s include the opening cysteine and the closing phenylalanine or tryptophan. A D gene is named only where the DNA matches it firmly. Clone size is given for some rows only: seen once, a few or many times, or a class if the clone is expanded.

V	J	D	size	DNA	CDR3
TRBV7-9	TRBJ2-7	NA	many	TGTGCCAGCAGCTTAAGGCAGTCCTACGAGCAGTACTTC	CASSLRQSYEQYF
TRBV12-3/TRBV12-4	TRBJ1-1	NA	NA	TGTGCCAGCAGTTCTTTAACGAACACTGAAGCTTTCTTT	CASSSLTNTEAFF
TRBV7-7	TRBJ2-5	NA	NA	TGTGCTAGCAGCAGGGGGGTCGGGGGGGCCCAAGAGACCCAGTACTTC	CASSRGVGGAQETQYF
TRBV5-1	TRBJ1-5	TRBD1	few	TGCGCCAGCAGCGCATCGACAGGGAGCAATCAGCCCCAGCATTTT	CASSASTGSNQPQHF
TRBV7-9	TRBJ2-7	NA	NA	TGTGCCAGCAGCCAAATGGGTACCTCGGGCAGGGGATCCTACGAGCAGTACTTC	CASSQMGTSGRGSYEQYF
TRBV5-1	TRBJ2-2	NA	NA	TGCGCCAGCACGCCCACCCAGGTGGGAGCTTCGGGCACCGGGGAGCTGTTTTTT	CASTPTQVGASGTGELFF
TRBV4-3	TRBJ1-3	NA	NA	TGCGCCAGCAGCCACGTCACAGTCTCGGGAAGCACCATATATTTT	CASSHVTVSGSTIYF
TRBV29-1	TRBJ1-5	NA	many	TGCAGCGTTGCTGAAGGGGTGGGTCAGCCCCAGCATTTT	CSVAEGVGQPQHF
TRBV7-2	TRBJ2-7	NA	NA	TGTGCCAGCAGCCCACAGAAACAAATATCGGAGCAGTACTTC	CASSPQKQISEQYF
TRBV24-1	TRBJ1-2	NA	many	TGTGCCATCACGGACGGAAATTATGGCTACACCTTC	CAITDGNYGYTF
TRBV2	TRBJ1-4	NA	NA	TGTGCCAGCAGTGAACTCGGGCGCCGGGCTAATGAAAAACTGCTTTTT	CASSELGRRANEKLLF
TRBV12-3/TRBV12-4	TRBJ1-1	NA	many	TGTGCCAGCAGTTTAAACAGACTCTCTGAAGCTTTCTTT	CASSLNRLSEAFF